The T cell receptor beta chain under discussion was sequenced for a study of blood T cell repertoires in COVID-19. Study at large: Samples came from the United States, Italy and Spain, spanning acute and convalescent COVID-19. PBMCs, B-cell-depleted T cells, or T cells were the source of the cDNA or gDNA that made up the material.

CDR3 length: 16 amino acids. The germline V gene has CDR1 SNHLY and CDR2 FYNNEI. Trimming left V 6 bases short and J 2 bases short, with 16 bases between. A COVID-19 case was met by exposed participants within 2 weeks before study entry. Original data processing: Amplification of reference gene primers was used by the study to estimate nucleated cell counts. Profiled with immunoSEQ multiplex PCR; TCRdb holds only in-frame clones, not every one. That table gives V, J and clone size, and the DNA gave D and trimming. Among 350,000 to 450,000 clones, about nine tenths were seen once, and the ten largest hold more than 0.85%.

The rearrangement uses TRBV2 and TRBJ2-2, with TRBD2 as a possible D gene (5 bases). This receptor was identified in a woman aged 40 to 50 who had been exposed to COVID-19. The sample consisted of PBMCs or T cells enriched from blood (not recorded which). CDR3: CASSPLGGRNTGELFF. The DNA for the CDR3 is TGTGCCAGCAGCCCCTTGGGCGGGCGCAACACCGGGGAGCTGTTTTTT. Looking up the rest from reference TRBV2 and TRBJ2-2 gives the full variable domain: EPEVTQTPSHQVTQMGQEVILRCVPISNHLYFYWYRQILGQKVEFLVSFYNNEISEKSEIFDDQFSVERPDGSNFTLKIRSTKLEDSAMYFCASSPLGGRNTGELFFGEGSRLTVL.